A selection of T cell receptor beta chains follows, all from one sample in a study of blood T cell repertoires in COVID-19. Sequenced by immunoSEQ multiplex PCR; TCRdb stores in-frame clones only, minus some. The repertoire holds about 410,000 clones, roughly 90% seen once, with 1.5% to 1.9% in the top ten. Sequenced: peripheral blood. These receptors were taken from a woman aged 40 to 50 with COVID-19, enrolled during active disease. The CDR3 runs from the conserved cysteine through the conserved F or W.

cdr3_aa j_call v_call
CASSSRVTGPYGYTF TRBJ1-2 TRBV6-2/TRBV6-3
CASSPRDNQETQYF TRBJ2-5 TRBV5-1
CSVGTAGADTQYF TRBJ2-3 TRBV29-1
CASSYLGEAKNEQFF TRBJ2-1 TRBV6-5
CASSPSTGTNYGYTF TRBJ1-2 TRBV4-3
CASSWDRGRGYTF TRBJ1-2 TRBV12-3/TRBV12-4
CASSAWTGPNTEAFF TRBJ1-1 TRBV5-4
CASSFPGEKLFF TRBJ1-4 TRBV3-1/TRBV3-2
CASSLVRGSRYNEQFF TRBJ2-1 TRBV7-2
CASSYSTPRGYNEQFF TRBJ2-1 TRBV6-2/TRBV6-3
CASSQTRKIYGYTF TRBJ1-2 TRBV4-3
CASSLGDTGATEAFF TRBJ1-1 TRBV5-1
CASSIRQGLSYEQYF TRBJ2-7 TRBV7-8
CASGSGVGAWEQYF TRBJ2-7 TRBV12-5
CASSFSASKWATDTQYF TRBJ2-3 TRBV28
CASTSFGGWESSSYNEQFF TRBJ2-1 TRBV7-9
CASSRSQGPEQYF TRBJ2-7 TRBV5-4
CASSLGAGARDEQFF TRBJ2-1 TRBV6-5
CASSRDREMNTEAFF TRBJ1-1 TRBV5-1
CASSARQGAKNSIKNIQYF TRBJ2-4 TRBV7-2
CASSVWGDTEAFF TRBJ1-1 TRBV6-5
CASSRAGNTEAFF TRBJ1-1 TRBV12-3/TRBV12-4
CASSLNSNSPLHF TRBJ1-6 TRBV5-5
CASRGGTGAGANVLTF TRBJ2-6 TRBV19
CASSIAVPYEQYF TRBJ2-7 TRBV19
CSVDKGYGETQYF TRBJ2-5 TRBV29-1
CATSILAGGSDTQYF TRBJ2-3 TRBV2
CASSYLRDRERNEQFF TRBJ2-1 TRBV6-5
CASSLGRLSNQPQHF TRBJ1-5 TRBV7-2
CASFTGILVPETQYF TRBJ2-5 TRBV18
CASLPGGGFNEQFF TRBJ2-1 TRBV2
CAWIPLLAGSYNEQFF TRBJ2-1 TRBV30
CASSLELGSSEGEQYF TRBJ2-7 TRBV7-8
CATEGGQLQETQYF TRBJ2-5 TRBV10-3
CASSPPLAGITDTQYF TRBJ2-3 TRBV5-5
CASSLGEGQPQHF TRBJ1-5 TRBV5-1
CASSDGTVTQETQYF TRBJ2-5 TRBV28
CASSPTTGVQPQHF TRBJ1-5 TRBV5-1
CASKLSGGSNQPQHF TRBJ1-5 TRBV5-1
CASSRGPGLYGYTF TRBJ1-2 TRBV28
CASGFPTGAGYNSPLHF TRBJ1-6 TRBV12-5
CASSMKSGGPNTEAFF TRBJ1-1 TRBV19
CAISESAGQGRYEQYF TRBJ2-7 TRBV10-3
CASSLTSSNSPLHF TRBJ1-6 TRBV14
CASSAGTGQTGGTGELFF TRBJ2-2 TRBV5-1
CASSQTSGDIYEQYF TRBJ2-7 TRBV4-2
CASSARGGDGYTF TRBJ1-2 TRBV6-4
CASSLSGRDRLAKNIQYF TRBJ2-4 TRBV28
CASSPLGQIYTGELFF TRBJ2-2 TRBV3-1/TRBV3-2
CASSASGMDEQYF TRBJ2-7 TRBV7-9
CASSFWEGLGTDTQYF TRBJ2-3 TRBV28